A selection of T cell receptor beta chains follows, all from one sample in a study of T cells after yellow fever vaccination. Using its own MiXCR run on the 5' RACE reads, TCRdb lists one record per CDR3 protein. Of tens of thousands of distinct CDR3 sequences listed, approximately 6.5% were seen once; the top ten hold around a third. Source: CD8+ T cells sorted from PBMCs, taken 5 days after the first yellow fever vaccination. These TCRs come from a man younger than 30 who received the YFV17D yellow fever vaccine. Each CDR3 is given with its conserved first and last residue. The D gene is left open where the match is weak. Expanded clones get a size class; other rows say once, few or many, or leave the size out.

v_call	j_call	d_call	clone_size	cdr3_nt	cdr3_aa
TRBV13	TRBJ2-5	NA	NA	TGTGCCAGCAGCTTGCGATCAGGGGTAGAGACCCAGTACTTC	CASSLRSGVETQYF
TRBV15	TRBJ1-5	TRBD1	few	TGTGCCACCAGCAGAACAAGGGACAGGGAATGGAATCAGCCCCAGCATTTT	CATSRTRDREWNQPQHF
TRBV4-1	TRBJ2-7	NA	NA	TGCGCCAGCAGCCAGCTGTCCATGTCCTACGAGCAGTACTTC	CASSQLSMSYEQYF
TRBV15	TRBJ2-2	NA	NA	TGTGCCACCAAGGGGACGCACACCGGGGAGCTGTTTTTT	CATKGTHTGELFF
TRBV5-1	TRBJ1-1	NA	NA	TGCGCCAGCAGCTTGGCCCAGGGCGCGAACACTGAAGCTTTCTTT	CASSLAQGANTEAFF
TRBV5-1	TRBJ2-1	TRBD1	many	TGCGCCAGCAGCCCGGACAGGGTAACCTACAATGAGCAGTTCTTC	CASSPDRVTYNEQFF
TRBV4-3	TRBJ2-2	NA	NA	TGCGCCAGCAGCCAAGGGGGCGGGCCCGGGGAGCTGTTTTTT	CASSQGGGPGELFF
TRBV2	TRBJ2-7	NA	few	TGTGCCAGCAGTGAAGGTAACAGGGTTTACGAGCAGTACTTC	CASSEGNRVYEQYF
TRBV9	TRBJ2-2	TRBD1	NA	TGTGCCAGCAGCGTAAATCCCGGGACAGTGGGAACCGGGGAGCTGTTTTTT	CASSVNPGTVGTGELFF
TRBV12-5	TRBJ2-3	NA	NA	TGTGCTAGTGGATTCCAGGGGGGCTGGACAGATACGCAGTATTTT	CASGFQGGWTDTQYF
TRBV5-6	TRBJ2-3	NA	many	TGTGCCAGCAGCATCTGGACTTCTAGCACAGATACGCAGTATTTT	CASSIWTSSTDTQYF
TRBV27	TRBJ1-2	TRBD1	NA	TGTGCCAGCAGTTTATGGGACAGAACTAACTATGGCTACACCTTC	CASSLWDRTNYGYTF
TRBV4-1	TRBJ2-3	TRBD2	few	TGCGCCAGCAGCCAAGGGTTAGCGGGGGCCGAACGAGATACGCAGTATTTT	CASSQGLAGAERDTQYF
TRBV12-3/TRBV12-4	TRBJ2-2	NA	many	TGTGCCAGCAGTTTTCAACCAGGAACCGGGGAGCTGTTTTTT	CASSFQPGTGELFF
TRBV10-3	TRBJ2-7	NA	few	TGTGCCATCAGTGAACTTGGTCCGGACAGCTACGAGCAGTACTTC	CAISELGPDSYEQYF
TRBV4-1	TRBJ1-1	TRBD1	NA	TGCGCCAGCAGCCAGAACAGGGGCGAAAACACTGAAGCTTTCTTT	CASSQNRGENTEAFF
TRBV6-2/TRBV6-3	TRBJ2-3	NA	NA	TGTGCCAGCAGTCCACACGGACTGGCCTCAGGCACAGATACGCAGTATTTT	CASSPHGLASGTDTQYF
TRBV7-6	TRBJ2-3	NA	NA	TGTGCCAGCAGCTCGTTCAGAGATACGCAGTATTTT	CASSSFRDTQYF
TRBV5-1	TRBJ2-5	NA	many	TGCGCCAGCAGCTTGGCCGTATTAACGGAAGAGACCCAGTACTTC	CASSLAVLTEETQYF
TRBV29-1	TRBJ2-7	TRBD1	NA	TGCAGCGTTGAAGTCCTGGGACAGGCGAGCTCCTACGAGCAGTACTTC	CSVEVLGQASSYEQYF
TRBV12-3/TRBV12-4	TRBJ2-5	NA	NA	TGTGCCAGCAGTGCCGGGTGGGACGTCCAAGAGACCCAGTACTTC	CASSAGWDVQETQYF
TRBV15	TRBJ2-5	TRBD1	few	TGTGCCACCAGCAGAGTACAGGGGAGATGGAAAGAGACCCAGTACTTC	CATSRVQGRWKETQYF
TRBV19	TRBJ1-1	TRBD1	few	TGTGCCAGTAGTCTTTCCGGGACAGCCCCTGAAGCTTTCTTT	CASSLSGTAPEAFF
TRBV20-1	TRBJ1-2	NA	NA	TGCAGTGCTACAGGGGACTATGGCTACACCTTC	CSATGDYGYTF
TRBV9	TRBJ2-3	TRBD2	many	TGTGCCAGCAGCGGACTAGCGGGGGGGGCAGATACGCAGTATTTT	CASSGLAGGADTQYF
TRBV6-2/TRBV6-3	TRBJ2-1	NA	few	TGTGCCAGCAGTTTCGAACCGGAATACAATGAGCAGTTCTTC	CASSFEPEYNEQFF
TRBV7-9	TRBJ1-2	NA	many	TGTGCCAGCAGCTTAGCGTCGCGGCCTTCCCTCTATGGCTACACCTTC	CASSLASRPSLYGYTF
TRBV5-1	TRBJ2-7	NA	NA	TGCGCCAGCAGCTTCACGGGTCAAACCTACGAGCAGTACTTC	CASSFTGQTYEQYF
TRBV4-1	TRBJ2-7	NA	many	TGCGCCAGCAGCCCAGTCGTGACTCACCACGAGCAGTACTTC	CASSPVVTHHEQYF
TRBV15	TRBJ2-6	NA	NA	TGTGCCACCAGCGGACTGAGAGGGGGGGCCAACGTCCTGACTTTC	CATSGLRGGANVLTF
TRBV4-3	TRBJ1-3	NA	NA	TGCGCCAGCAGCCAAGAAATCCAGGGATACACCATATATTTT	CASSQEIQGYTIYF
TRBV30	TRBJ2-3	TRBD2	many	TGTGCCTGGGACGAAAGACCGGGACTAGCGACAGATACGCAGTATTTT	CAWDERPGLATDTQYF
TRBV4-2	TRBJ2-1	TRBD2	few	TGTGCCAGCAATCTCCTAGCGGGGTCCGATGAGCAGTTCTTC	CASNLLAGSDEQFF
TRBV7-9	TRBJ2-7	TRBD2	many	TGTGCCATCCCGGGACTAAAATTCTACGAGCAGTACTTC	CAIPGLKFYEQYF
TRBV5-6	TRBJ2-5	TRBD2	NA	TGTGCCAGCAGCGGACTAGCGGGGGGCCTCCAAGAGACCCAGTACTTC	CASSGLAGGLQETQYF
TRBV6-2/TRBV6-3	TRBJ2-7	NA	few	TGTGCCAGCAGAGTTAAGGCCGACGAGCAGTACTTC	CASRVKADEQYF
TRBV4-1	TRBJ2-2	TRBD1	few	TGCGCCAGCAGCCAAGGGGCAGGGGGCTTGAACACCGGGGAGCTGTTTTTT	CASSQGAGGLNTGELFF
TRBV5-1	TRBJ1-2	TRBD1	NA	TGCGCCAGCAGTCAGGGGACAGGGAACTATGGCTACACCTTC	CASSQGTGNYGYTF
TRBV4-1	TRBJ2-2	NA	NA	TGCGCCAGCAGCCAAGACCCCCGGGACTCAGCTACCGGGGAGCTGTTTTTT	CASSQDPRDSATGELFF